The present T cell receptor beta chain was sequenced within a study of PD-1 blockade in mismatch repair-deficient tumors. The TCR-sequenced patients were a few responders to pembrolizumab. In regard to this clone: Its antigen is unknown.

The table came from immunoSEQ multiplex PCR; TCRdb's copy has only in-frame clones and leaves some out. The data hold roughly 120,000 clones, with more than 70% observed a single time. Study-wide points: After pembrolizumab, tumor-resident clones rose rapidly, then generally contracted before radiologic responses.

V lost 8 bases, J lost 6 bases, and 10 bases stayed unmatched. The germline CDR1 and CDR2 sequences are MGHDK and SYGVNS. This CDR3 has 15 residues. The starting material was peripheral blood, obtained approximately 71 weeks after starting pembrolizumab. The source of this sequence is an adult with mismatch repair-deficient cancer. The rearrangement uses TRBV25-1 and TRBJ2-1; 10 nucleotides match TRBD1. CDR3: CASCPGQGIGNEQFF. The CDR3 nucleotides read TGTGCCAGCTGCCCGGGACAGGGGATAGGCAATGAGCAGTTCTTC.